These 22 T cell receptor beta chains came from one sample sequenced in a study of blood T cell repertoires in COVID-19. The assay was immunoSEQ multiplex PCR, and TCRdb's table has in-frame clones only and misses some. The data hold 430,000 or so clones, with roughly 90% observed a single time. Input material: PBMCs or T cells enriched from blood (not recorded which). These receptors all stem from a woman between 18 and 30 years old who had been exposed to COVID-19.

The chain has TRBV19 and TRBJ1-5, with a possible D match to TRBD1 (5 bases). The CDR3 covers 17 residues. The germline CDR1 and CDR2 sequences are LNHDA and SQIVND (reference sequence). Deletions cut 5 bases from V and 3 bases from J, with 20 bases between. CDR3 nucleotide sequence: TGTGCCAGTAGTCAACTGGAGGGACGAGAATACAATCAGCCCCAGCATTTT. It encodes CASSQLEGREYNQPQHF.

The rearrangement links TRBV6-5 to TRBJ1-3; D is perhaps TRBD1 (6 bases). The germline CDR1 and CDR2 sequences are MNHEY and SVGAGI. Trimming pared 5 bases from V and 0 bases from J, leaving 11 bases between. CDR3 size: 15 residues. The CDR3 region has the DNA TGTGCCAGCAGTCAGGGACACTCCTCTGGAAACACCATATATTTT. Amino acid sequence: CASSQGHSSGNTIYF.

The chain recombines TRBV7-2 with TRBJ2-7; weak D call: TRBD1 (6 bases). The V end lost 4 bases, the J end lost 3 bases, and 16 bases lay between the germline ends. This CDR3 comprises 15 residues. Per germline, CDR1 SGHTA and CDR2 FQGNSA. CDR3 amino acids: CASSYDRTELYEQYF. For the CDR3, the DNA is TGTGCCAGCAGCTACGATCGGACAGAACTCTACGAGCAGTACTTC.

This rearrangement joins TRBV9 to TRBJ1-2, with 11 positions matching TRBD1. Germline V gives CDR1 SGDLS, CDR2 YYNGEE. V trimming: 3 bases; J trimming: 8 bases; junction bases outside the gene matches: 12. CDR3 length: 16 amino acids. The CDR3 region has the DNA TGTGCCAGCAGCGGTGGACAGGGGGCCCGGGTGGGAGGCTACACCTTC. It yields the protein CASSGGQGARVGGYTF.

V gene TRBV15 combines with J gene TRBJ1-5, with D maybe TRBD1 (6 bases). The germline gives CDR1 LNHNV, CDR2 YYDKDF (reference sequence). Deletions cut 1 base from V and 2 bases from J, with 9 bases between. The CDR3 extends over 15 amino acids. The CDR3 loop reads CATSRGGGGNQPQHF. Written as DNA, the CDR3 is TGTGCCACCAGCAGAGGAGGGGGAGGCAATCAGCCCCAGCATTTT.

The chain combines TRBV7-9 with TRBJ1-5; the D gene is possibly TRBD1 (5 bases). The CDR3 is 17 amino acids. Germline CDR1 SEHNR, CDR2 FQNEAQ (reference sequence). V was pared by 1 base and J by 0 bases, with 13 bases between. CDR3 loop: CASSLGSGDFSNQPQHF. CDR3 nucleotides: TGTGCCAGCAGCTTAGGATCGGGGGATTTTAGCAATCAGCCCCAGCATTTT.

This chain connects TRBV29-1 to TRBJ2-7, with 7 bases identical to TRBD1. The CDR3 extends over 13 amino acids. J was trimmed by 3 bases and V by 5 bases; bases with no gene match: 7. Germline CDR1 is SQVTM and CDR2 is ANQGSEA. The CDR3 protein is CSVNVTGNYEQYF. The CDR3 DNA reads TGCAGCGTTAATGTGACAGGGAACTACGAGCAGTACTTC.

J is TRBJ1-4 and V is TRBV3-1 (or the pseudogene TRBV3-2); D unclear. This CDR3 is built from 14 residues. Germline CDR1 is LGHDT and CDR2 is YNNKEL (reference sequence). Between the trimmed V and J ends, which lost 4 bases and 8 bases, there was a span of 14 bases. The CDR3: CASSLRQGWEKLFF. The CDR3 DNA follows: TGTGCCAGCAGCCTTCGACAAGGATGGGAAAAACTGTTTTTT.

This sequence joins TRBV11-2 and TRBJ1-1, with 8 bases aligning to TRBD1. This CDR3 region has 15 residues. J lost 4 bases, V lost 4 bases, and 8 bases had no gene match. CDR1 is SGHAT and CDR2 is FQNNGV in the germline V gene. The CDR3 here is CASSSRQGRGTEAFF. The CDR3 DNA is TGTGCCAGCAGCTCCAGACAGGGGAGAGGCACTGAAGCTTTCTTT.

The rearrangement uses TRBV2 and TRBJ2-1, with a tentative D call TRBD1 (7 bases). Germline V CDR1 and CDR2: SNHLY, FYNNEI. CDR3 length equals 16 residues. Trimming removed 4 bases at V and 9 bases at J, with 22 bases between. The CDR3 region is CASSGGVQGQSSEQFF. CDR3 coding DNA: TGTGCCAGCAGTGGGGGGGTGCAGGGACAGTCCAGTGAGCAGTTCTTC. Looking up the rest from reference TRBV2 and TRBJ2-1 gives the full variable domain: EPEVTQTPSHQVTQMGQEVILRCVPISNHLYFYWYRQILGQKVEFLVSFYNNEISEKSEIFDDQFSVERPDGSNFTLKIRSTKLEDSAMYFCASSGGVQGQSSEQFFGPGTRLTVL.

This chain uses TRBV5-1 with TRBJ2-1; TRBD2 agrees at 11 bases. Per germline, CDR1 SGHRS and CDR2 YFSETQ. The length of the CDR3 is 15 residues. The ends lost 0 bases at V and 7 bases at J; junction bases unmatched: 3. CDR3 bases: TGCGCCAGCAGCTTGGTGACTAGCGGGAAGAATGAGCAGTTCTTC. Protein product: CASSLVTSGKNEQFF.

The gene calls are TRBV6-5 and TRBJ2-2; 10 nucleotides align to TRBD2. CDR1 and CDR2 from the germline V gene are MNHEY and SVGAGI. The length of the CDR3 is 15 residues. V was pared by 5 bases and J by 9 bases, with 9 bases of the junction left unmatched. The CDR3 region has the DNA TGTGCCAGCAGTCATTCTAGCGGGGGATACCGGGAGCTGTTTTTT. It yields the protein CASSHSSGGYRELFF.

The V call is TRBV21-1, the J call TRBJ2-1; TRBD2, as called in the table, went unchecked against the DNA. TRBV21-1 is a pseudogene. This CDR3 is built from 19 residues. CDR3 bases: TGTGCCAGCAGCAAAGACAAGGGGATACGGGCGGGGGGCTGGATTGAGCAGTTCTTC. Protein sequence: CASSKDKGIRAGGWIEQFF.

The chain joins TRBV28 to TRBJ2-7, with 11 bases lining up with TRBD1. Looked up from germline, CDR1 is MDHEN and CDR2 is SYDVKM. J lost 4 bases, V lost 5 bases, and 7 bases had no gene match. This CDR3 contains 15 residues. The DNA for the CDR3 is TGTGCCAGCAGTATCGGGACAGGGGGTCAATACGAGCAGTACTTC. Its translation is CASSIGTGGQYEQYF.

V is TRBV24-1 and J is TRBJ2-6; 11 nucleotides agree with TRBD1. V was clipped by 2 bases and J by 3 bases; unmatched bases: 8. CDR3 length: 19 amino acids. Germline loops: CDR1 KGHDR, CDR2 SFDVKD. CDR3 DNA: TGTGCCACCAGTGATTGGGGGGGGACAGGGGGATTTGGGGCCAACGTCCTGACTTTC. It is translated as CATSDWGGTGGFGANVLTF.

This chain uses TRBV2 with TRBJ2-3; 7 nucleotides align to TRBD2. Germline loops: CDR1 SNHLY, CDR2 FYNNEI. V was pared by 5 bases and J by 6 bases, with 2 bases of the junction left unmatched. The CDR3 has 12 residues. CDR3 in amino acids: CASSPLADTQYF. Written as DNA, the CDR3 is TGTGCCAGCAGTCCACTAGCGGATACGCAGTATTTT.

The rearrangement uses TRBV3-1 (or the pseudogene TRBV3-2) and TRBJ1-5, with a weak D call TRBD1 (6 bases). This CDR3 is built from 17 residues. Germline V gene data show CDR1 as LGHDT and CDR2 as YNNKEL (reference sequence). Trimming took off 6 bases at V and 0 bases at J, with 18 bases between the two ends. In DNA, the CDR3 is TGTGCCAGCAGTCTTAACCGGGACAAAATTAGCAATCAGCCCCAGCATTTT. It yields the protein CASSLNRDKISNQPQHF.

The chain carries TRBV29-1 and TRBJ2-1; possibly TRBD2 for D (5 bases). Germline V CDR1 and CDR2: SQVTM, ANQGSEA. CDR3 length: 12 amino acids. V was clipped by 4 bases and J by 8 bases, with 12 bases between them. The CDR3 sequence is CSVGGSGYEQFF. CDR3 nucleotides: TGCAGCGTTGGAGGGTCGGGTTATGAGCAGTTCTTC.

This clone has a single count. J is TRBJ2-7 and V is TRBV29-1, with 8 bases identical to TRBD1. The CDR3 covers 14 residues. Germline V gene sequence: CDR1 SQVTM, CDR2 ANQGSEA. After removal of 4 bases from V and 3 bases from J, the junction contained 8 bases not matched to a gene. The CDR3 is CSVAIGQGNYEQYF. The CDR3 DNA reads TGCAGCGTTGCCATCGGACAGGGTAACTACGAGCAGTACTTC.

The chain uses TRBV11-2 and TRBJ2-3; D gene unclear. The CDR3 length is 16 residues. Trimming stripped 5 bases from V and 3 bases from J, with 18 bases between. Germline CDR1 reads SGHAT; CDR2 reads FQNNGV. DNA for the CDR3: TGTGCCAGCAGCCAGCGTTATACTCAGTGGACAGATACGCAGTATTTT. This encodes CASSQRYTQWTDTQYF.

The rearrangement links TRBV11-2 to TRBJ1-3, with D unresolved. This CDR3 is built from 14 residues. Germline V gives CDR1 SGHAT, CDR2 FQNNGV. Trimming shortened V by 0 bases and J by 2 bases, and 5 bases separated the two germline ends. CDR3 sequence: CASSLDFAGNTIYF. In nucleotides, the CDR3 is TGTGCCAGCAGCTTAGACTTTGCTGGAAACACCATATATTTT.

The genes are TRBV28 and TRBJ2-2; 9 bases line up with TRBD2. The ends lost 11 bases at V and 4 bases at J; junction bases unmatched: 5. This CDR3 spans 13 amino acids. Germline CDR1 and CDR2: MDHEN and SYDVKM. The CDR3 DNA is TGTGCCGCGGGGGGGCCGGGCACCGGGGAGCTGTTTTTT. Protein sequence: CAAGGPGTGELFF.